A selection of T cell receptor beta chains follows, all from one sample in a study of OX40 agonist ivuxolimab in advanced cancers. Libraries were prepared by immunoSEQ multiplex PCR; TCRdb keeps only in-frame clonotypes and omits some of them. Of 60,000 to 70,000 clones in the sample, about nine tenths are singletons; the top ten hold roughly 1.1%. Sequenced material: CD4+ or CD8+ T cells sorted from blood, taken in a trial of the OX40 agonist ivuxolimab. The receptors come from an adult with an advanced solid tumor such as melanoma, head and neck, liver or kidney cancer. Each CDR3 is given with its conserved first and last residue. A D gene is named only where the DNA matches it firmly. Clone size, where shown, is once, few, many, or a class for clones that have expanded.

d_call,clone_size,j_call,v_call,cdr3_aa,cdr3_nt
TRBD1,once,TRBJ1-3,TRBV4-2,CASSHIQGAGGSGNTIYF,TGTGCCAGCAGCCATATACAGGGGGCTGGAGGATCTGGAAACACCATATATTTT
TRBD1,.,TRBJ2-2,TRBV18,CASSSQDRATGELFF,TGTGCCAGCTCATCCCAGGACAGGGCCACCGGGGAGCTGTTTTTT
.,few,TRBJ2-7,TRBV2,CASSDTHYEQYF,TGTGCCAGCAGTGATACTCACTACGAGCAGTACTTC
.,.,TRBJ2-3,TRBV6-5,CASRFDRTASDTQYF,TGTGCCAGCAGATTTGACAGGACCGCTTCAGATACGCAGTATTTT
TRBD2,.,TRBJ2-5,TRBV6-1,CASRLAGEGETQYF,TGTGCCAGCAGGCTAGCGGGAGAGGGTGAGACCCAGTACTTC
.,.,TRBJ1-1,TRBV13,CASSLARPNTEAFF,TGTGCCAGCAGTCTAGCTCGTCCGAACACTGAAGCTTTCTTT
TRBD1,.,TRBJ1-5,TRBV15,CATSVKTGGTEPQHF,TGTGCCACCAGCGTAAAGACAGGGGGCACGGAGCCCCAGCATTTT
.,.,TRBJ1-2,TRBV19,CASSIEGPIAGYGYTF,TGTGCCAGTAGTATAGAGGGGCCCATCGCGGGGTATGGCTACACCTTC
TRBD2,.,TRBJ2-1,TRBV27,CASSSLSGRAHEQFF,TGTGCCAGCAGTTCGCTTAGCGGGAGGGCCCATGAGCAGTTCTTC
.,.,TRBJ1-6,TRBV7-2,CASSLQRSTLHF,TGTGCCAGCAGCTTGCAGAGGAGCACCCTCCACTTT
.,.,TRBJ2-7,TRBV25-1,CASSEDRGSYEQYF,TGTGCCAGCAGTGAGGACCGGGGATCCTACGAGCAGTACTTC
.,.,TRBJ2-3,TRBV28,CASSPAGRDTQYF,TGTGCCAGCAGTCCTGCCGGGCGGGATACGCAGTATTTT
TRBD2,.,TRBJ2-5,TRBV4-1,CASSQDPGLAAQETQYF,TGCGCCAGCAGCCAAGACCCGGGACTAGCGGCGCAAGAGACCCAGTACTTC
.,.,TRBJ2-4,TRBV6-5,CASSYGQDTSIQYF,TGTGCCAGCAGTTACGGTCAGGACACGAGCATTCAGTACTTC
TRBD2,.,TRBJ2-2,TRBV27,CASRLAGGIAGELFF,TGTGCCAGCAGACTAGCGGGAGGTATAGCCGGGGAGCTGTTTTTT
.,.,TRBJ2-5,TRBV2,CASSRDNRETQYF,TGTGCCAGCAGTCGGGACAACCGGGAGACCCAGTACTTC
TRBD2,.,TRBJ2-5,TRBV5-1,CASSQGVLAGESQETQYF,TGCGCCAGCAGCCAAGGGGTACTAGCGGGAGAATCGCAAGAGACCCAGTACTTC
.,.,TRBJ2-3,TRBV27,CASSFYRPGSSDTQYF,TGTGCCAGCAGTTTCTACCGTCCGGGGAGTTCCGATACGCAGTATTTT
TRBD2,.,TRBJ2-5,TRBV30,CAWSVLSGAQETQYF,TGTGCCTGGAGTGTACTTAGCGGGGCCCAAGAGACCCAGTACTTC
TRBD1,.,TRBJ1-4,TRBV30,CAWSARTGNQGKLFF,TGTGCCTGGAGTGCCAGGACAGGGAATCAGGGAAAACTGTTTTTT